This T cell receptor (beta chain) comes out of a study of T cell responses to AZD1222 COVID-19 vaccine. Points from the study as a whole: Repertoire sampling was restricted to post-peak T cell response timepoints. Compared with day 0, the breadth and depth of the Spike-specific TCR repertoire rose significantly after two doses of AZD1222.

Pooling was applied to second doses at about 4 or about 12 weeks. The repertoire was sequenced with immunoSEQ multiplex PCR; TCRdb's copy has only in-frame clones and lacks some. The sample lists about 110,000 clones, over 80% occurring once. As for this clone: Its antigen is not known.

This CDR3 is 12 amino acids long. Germline V CDR1 and CDR2: SGHDN, FVKESK. V gave up 4 bases and J gave up 10 bases, with 11 bases separating them. The source material was peripheral blood, sampled 28 days after the second AZD1222 dose. The clonotype was recovered from an adult who received the AZD1222 COVID-19 vaccine. The rearrangement links TRBV14 to TRBJ2-1; no reliable D call. CDR3 DNA: TGTGCCAGCAGCCTGATCGCCGGGGAGCAGTTCTTC. Translating gives CASSLIAGEQFF.